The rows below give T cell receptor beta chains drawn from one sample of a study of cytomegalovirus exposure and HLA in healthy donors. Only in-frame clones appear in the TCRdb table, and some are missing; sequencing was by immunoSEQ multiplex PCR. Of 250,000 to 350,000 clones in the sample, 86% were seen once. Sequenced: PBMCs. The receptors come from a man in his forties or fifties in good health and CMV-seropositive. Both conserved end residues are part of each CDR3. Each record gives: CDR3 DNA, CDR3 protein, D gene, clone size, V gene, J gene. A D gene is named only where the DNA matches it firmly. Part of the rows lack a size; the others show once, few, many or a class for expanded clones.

TGTGCCAGCAGTTTATCGGCGGTCACTGAAGCTTTCTTT,CASSLSAVTEAFF,-,-,TRBV27,TRBJ1-1
TGTGCCAGCAGTTCCTGGACAGGGGGACATTCCTACGAGCAGTACTTC,CASSSWTGGHSYEQYF,TRBD1,-,TRBV28,TRBJ2-7
TGTGCCAGCAGCATACAGGGGTTCGGTTCACCCCTCCACTTT,CASSIQGFGSPLHF,TRBD1,-,TRBV25-1,TRBJ1-6
TGTGCCAGCAGCGTAGGACTAGCGGGCCGCACAGATACGCGGTATTTT,CASSVGLAGRTDTRYF,TRBD2,-,TRBV9,TRBJ2-3
TGTGCCAGCAGCCCGGGGACAGAAGAGACCCAGTACTTC,CASSPGTEETQYF,TRBD1,-,TRBV6-5,TRBJ2-5
TGTGCCAGCTCACCTCCCGACAGGGGGAATGGCTACACCTTC,CASSPPDRGNGYTF,TRBD1,-,TRBV18,TRBJ1-2
TGTGCCAGCAGCCCCAGGACAGATTCCTACGAGCAGTACTTC,CASSPRTDSYEQYF,-,-,TRBV9,TRBJ2-7
TGTGCCAGCAGCTTAGCGGGGGGACTAGCGGGAGTGAATGAGCAGTTCTTC,CASSLAGGLAGVNEQFF,TRBD2,-,TRBV7-9,TRBJ2-1
TGTGCCAGCAGCTGGGGACAGGGACTTAACTATGGCTACACCTTC,CASSWGQGLNYGYTF,TRBD1,-,TRBV7-2,TRBJ1-2
TGCGCCAGCAGCTCCGGGAGTCACTACGAGCAGTACTTC,CASSSGSHYEQYF,-,-,TRBV5-1,TRBJ2-7
TGTGCCAGCAGTTTAGCCAACGGGAGCCCCTACGAGCAGTACTTC,CASSLANGSPYEQYF,-,-,TRBV27,TRBJ2-7
TGCGCCAGCAGCCAAGGAATGCGCGATGAGCAGTTCTTC,CASSQGMRDEQFF,-,-,TRBV4-1,TRBJ2-1
TGTGCCAGCAGCTTGACCCCTACAGGGTTTGGCGAGCAGTACTTC,CASSLTPTGFGEQYF,-,-,TRBV5-6,TRBJ2-7
TGTGCCAGCAGCCTTCACAATGAGCAGTTCTTC,CASSLHNEQFF,-,-,TRBV6-1,TRBJ2-1
TGTGCCAGCAGTGGGACAGGGGGTAGCAATCAGCCCCAGCATTTT,CASSGTGGSNQPQHF,TRBD1,-,TRBV6-1,TRBJ1-5
TGTGCCAGCAGCCTCCCCGCCGGGACTAGCGTCCCGAGGACGCAGTATTTT,CASSLPAGTSVPRTQYF,TRBD2,-,TRBV28,TRBJ2-3
TGTGCCTGGGAGCGGGACTCCTACAATGAGCAGTTCTTC,CAWERDSYNEQFF,TRBD2,-,TRBV30,TRBJ2-1
TGTGCCAGCAGTTTAGTTGGTAGCGGGTACAATGAGCAGTTCTTC,CASSLVGSGYNEQFF,TRBD2,once,TRBV27,TRBJ2-1
TGTGCCAGCAGTGTAAGACTAGCGGGAGGCTTTCAAGAGACCCAGTACTTC,CASSVRLAGGFQETQYF,TRBD2,-,TRBV28,TRBJ2-5
TGTGCCAGCAAGGCCAGCGGGGTAGCTGGAGATACGCAGTATTTT,CASKASGVAGDTQYF,TRBD2,-,TRBV6-4,TRBJ2-3
TGCGCCAGCAGCGAGGGACAGGGGGCAGATACGCAGTATTTT,CASSEGQGADTQYF,TRBD1,-,TRBV5-1,TRBJ2-3
TGCGCCAGCAGCCAAGGCCTAGCGGGGCTCTACAATGAGCAGTTCTTC,CASSQGLAGLYNEQFF,TRBD2,-,TRBV4-1,TRBJ2-1
TGTGCCAGCAGTTCGACCGGACAGGGGGCGAAATCTCGGGAGCAGTACTTC,CASSSTGQGAKSREQYF,TRBD1,-,TRBV6-7,TRBJ2-7
TGTGCCAGTAGTAGCCTAGCGGTCTACAATGAGCAGTTCTTC,CASSSLAVYNEQFF,TRBD2,-,TRBV19,TRBJ2-1
TGCGCCAGCAGCCAAGGGTACAGGGGGCCCCAAGAGACCCAGTACTTC,CASSQGYRGPQETQYF,TRBD1,-,TRBV4-1,TRBJ2-5
TGTGCCAGCAGCCCCTCGGGGACAGGGACATCACCCCTCCACTTT,CASSPSGTGTSPLHF,TRBD1,-,TRBV6-5,TRBJ1-6
TGTGCCAGCAGAGACGACAGGTATCAGCCCCAGCATTTT,CASRDDRYQPQHF,-,-,TRBV2,TRBJ1-5
TGTGCCAGCAGTACTAGCTCCTACGAGCAGTACTTC,CASSTSSYEQYF,-,-,TRBV6-5,TRBJ2-7
TGTGCCAGCAGCTTGGATCTAGTGACAGATACGCAGTATTTT,CASSLDLVTDTQYF,-,-,TRBV5-4,TRBJ2-3
TGTGCCAGCAGCGTAGTCCTAGCAGCGGATACGCAGTATTTT,CASSVVLAADTQYF,-,-,TRBV9,TRBJ2-3
TGTGCCAGCAGCTCGACAGGGGAGTACACCGGGGAGCTGTTTTTT,CASSSTGEYTGELFF,TRBD1,-,TRBV7-9,TRBJ2-2
TGTGCCAGCAGCCTTGGACTACAAGAGACCCAGTACTTC,CASSLGLQETQYF,-,-,TRBV5-6,TRBJ2-5
TGCAGCACCCCCTACAGGGTCCATGAGCAGTTCTTC,CSTPYRVHEQFF,-,-,TRBV29-1,TRBJ2-1
TGTGCCACCAGCAGATGGGACAGTCAGACTGAAGCTTTCTTT,CATSRWDSQTEAFF,TRBD1,-,TRBV15,TRBJ1-1
TGTTCCAGCAGCTTAGCTTTACAAACCTACGAGCAGTACTTC,CSSSLALQTYEQYF,-,-,TRBV7-9,TRBJ2-7
TGTGCCACCAGCAGAGACCGGGTCTCCTCGAACACTGAAGCTTTCTTT,CATSRDRVSSNTEAFF,-,-,TRBV15,TRBJ1-1
TGCGCCAGCAGCCAGGGGGACAGGGTTTCCTACAATGAGCAGTTCTTC,CASSQGDRVSYNEQFF,TRBD1,-,TRBV4-1,TRBJ2-1
TGTGCCAGCAGAACGGACAGGGGCCGGAACACTGAAGCTTTCTTT,CASRTDRGRNTEAFF,TRBD1,-,TRBV6-5,TRBJ1-1
TGTGCCAGCAGGATACTAGGCCGCTTCTACAATGAGCAGTTCTTC,CASRILGRFYNEQFF,-,-,TRBV6-1,TRBJ2-1
TGCGCCAGCAGCCCCGAGGGGACTAGAGGTGCCCAGTACTTC,CASSPEGTRGAQYF,TRBD2,-,TRBV5-1,TRBJ2-5
TGTGCCAGCAGTTTTCAGGGAGGGCCTACCTACGAGCAGTACTTC,CASSFQGGPTYEQYF,TRBD2,-,TRBV28,TRBJ2-7
TGTGCCAGCAGCGAGGGACTAGCGGACACAGATACGCAGTATTTT,CASSEGLADTDTQYF,TRBD2,-,TRBV9,TRBJ2-3
TGTGCCAGCAGCCCAGCTCCGGGACAGGGGCCCCTCAATGAGCAGTTCTTC,CASSPAPGQGPLNEQFF,TRBD1,-,TRBV16,TRBJ2-1
TGTGCCAGCAGCTTAGTAGCGGGAAGCACCGGGGAGCTGTTTTTT,CASSLVAGSTGELFF,TRBD2,-,TRBV7-2,TRBJ2-2
TGTGCCAGCAGCTCGTCGGACAGGGTAGAGACCCAGTACTTC,CASSSSDRVETQYF,TRBD1,-,TRBV11-1,TRBJ2-5
TGCGCCAGCAGCCGTGACAGCTACGAGCAGTACTTC,CASSRDSYEQYF,-,-,TRBV5-1,TRBJ2-7